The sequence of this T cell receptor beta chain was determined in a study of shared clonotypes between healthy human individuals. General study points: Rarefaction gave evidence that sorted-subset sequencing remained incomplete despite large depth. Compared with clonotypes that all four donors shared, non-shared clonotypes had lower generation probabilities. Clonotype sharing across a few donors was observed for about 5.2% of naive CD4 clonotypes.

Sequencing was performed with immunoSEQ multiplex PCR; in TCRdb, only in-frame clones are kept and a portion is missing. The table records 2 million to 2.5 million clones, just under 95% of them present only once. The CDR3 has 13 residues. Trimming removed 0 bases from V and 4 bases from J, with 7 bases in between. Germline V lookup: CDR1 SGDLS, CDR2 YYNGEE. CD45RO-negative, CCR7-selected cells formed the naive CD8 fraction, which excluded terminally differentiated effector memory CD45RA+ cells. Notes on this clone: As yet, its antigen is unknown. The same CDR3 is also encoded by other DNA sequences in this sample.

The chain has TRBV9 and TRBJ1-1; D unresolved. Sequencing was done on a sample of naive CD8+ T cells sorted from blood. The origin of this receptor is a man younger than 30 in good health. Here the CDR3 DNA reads TGTGCCAGCAGCGTAGTTGGGAGCACTGAAGCTTTCTTT. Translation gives CASSVVGSTEAFF.